The 17 T cell receptor beta chains in this list originate from one sample, sequenced in a study of blood T cells in healthy people across ages. A second about 6 to 12 cycle PCR used barcoded and J-beta primers. MiXCR, run by TCRdb on the 5' RACE reads, gives a single entry per CDR3 protein. Of roughly 800,000 distinct CDR3 sequences in the sample, around a quarter were seen once. This sample was shared with a second study, whose subject was T cells of mothers and their children.

Sequences were obtained from blood. The receptors derive from a boy younger than 18 in good health.

This clonotype was seen a handful of times. The rearrangement uses TRBV5-4 and TRBJ2-3; 7 bases are shared with TRBD2. Trimming at V came to 4 bases and at J to 0 bases, leaving 2 bases not matched to a gene. The CDR3 contains 14 residues. Germline CDR1 SGHNT, CDR2 YYREEE (reference sequence). The CDR3 coding sequence is TGTGCCAGCAGCGTGACTAGCAGCACAGATACGCAGTATTTT. Encoded protein: CASSVTSSTDTQYF.

The V gene is TRBV29-1, the J gene TRBJ1-2; perhaps TRBD1 as D (6 bases). Germline V gene data show CDR1 as SQVTM and CDR2 as ANQGSEA. This CDR3 comprises 13 residues. V lost 6 bases to trimming and J lost 2 bases, with 13 bases between them. This CDR3 reads CSVLGGDNYGYTF. CDR3 in DNA: TGCAGCGTCTTGGGGGGCGACAACTATGGCTACACCTTC.

The V call is TRBV20-1, the J call TRBJ2-1, with D unresolved. This CDR3 has 13 amino acids. With 5 bases removed from V and 0 bases from J, the gap between germline ends came to 8 bases. Germline V gives CDR1 DFQATT, CDR2 SNEGSKA (reference sequence). The CDR3 reads CSALGYSYNEQFF. For the CDR3, the DNA is TGCAGTGCTCTGGGGTACTCCTACAATGAGCAGTTCTTC.

The rearrangement joins TRBV4-3 to TRBJ1-4; D call uncertain. From germline, CDR1 is LGHNA and CDR2 YSLEER. Trimming took off 0 bases at V and 13 bases at J, with 12 bases between the two ends. The CDR3 loop spans 13 amino acids. The chain's CDR3 is CASSQDLGYALFF. As DNA, the CDR3 is TGCGCCAGCAGCCAAGATTTGGGGTACGCACTGTTTTTT.

The gene calls are TRBV20-1 and TRBJ2-1, with 7 positions matching TRBD1. The V segment lost 6 bases and the J segment 4 bases; nucleotides outside the gene matches: 9. This CDR3 is built from 14 residues. Germline CDR1 and CDR2: DFQATT and SNEGSKA (reference sequence). CDR3 in DNA: TGCAGTGCGAAAGACAGGGCTCTATACAATGAGCAGTTCTTC. Translating it yields CSAKDRALYNEQFF.

The rearrangement links TRBV4-1 to TRBJ2-7, with 8 bases matching TRBD1. This CDR3 is 14 amino acids long. After removal of 4 bases from V and 6 bases from J, the junction contained 8 bases not matched to a gene. From germline, CDR1 is MGHRA and CDR2 YSYEKL. CDR3 sequence: CASSRTGSLVEQYF. CDR3 nucleotide sequence: TGCGCCAGCAGCCGGACAGGGAGCTTGGTCGAGCAGTACTTC.

Details on this clonotype: Sequence at one end of the junction differs from germline and may be a read error. The chain has TRBV28 and TRBJ2-1, with D unclear. Germline values: CDR1 MDHEN, CDR2 SYDVKM. This CDR3 is 15 amino acids long. This chain's CDR3 is CASSVLAEPYNGQFF. The CDR3 bases are TGTGCCAGCAGTGTCTTGGCGGAGCCCTACAATGGGCAGTTCTTC.

This clonotype was found a few times. V and J are TRBV3-1 and TRBJ1-5; D is perhaps TRBD1 (6 bases). From germline, CDR1 is LGHDT and CDR2 YNNKEL (reference sequence). This CDR3 has 14 residues. V was shortened by 4 bases and J by 4 bases, with 11 bases between the two germline ends. CDR3 DNA sequence: TGTGCCAGCAGCCGGGGGCAGAAAAATCAGCCCCAGCATTTT. Translation gives CASSRGQKNQPQHF.

The chain employs TRBV29-1 and TRBJ1-3; the match to TRBD1 covers 8 bases. V lost 5 bases to trimming and J lost 3 bases; unmatched junction nucleotides: 6. The CDR3 covers 14 residues. Germline CDR1 reads SQVTM; CDR2 reads ANQGSEA. The CDR3 protein is CSVTRDRNGNTIYF. CDR3 DNA: TGCAGCGTTACCCGGGACAGGAATGGAAACACCATATATTTT.

Points on this clonotype: Compared with germline, one end of the junction differs, possibly owing to a read error. The chain uses TRBV7-2 and TRBJ2-2; D possibly uses TRBD1 or TRBD2 (6 bases each). The CDR3 runs 16 residues. Germline V lookup: CDR1 SGHTA, CDR2 FQGNSA. CDR3 sequence (DNA): TGCGCCAGCAGCCAAGGGGGGCAGGCGAACACCGGGGAGCTGTTTTTT. It translates to CASSQGGQANTGELFF. Full variable domain (missing parts from reference TRBV7-2 and TRBJ2-2): GAGVSQSPSNKVTEKGKDVELRCDPISGHTALYWYRQSLGQGLEFLIYFQGNSAPDKSGLPSDRFSAERTGGSVSTLTIQRTQQEDSAVYLCASSQGGQANTGELFFGEGSRLTVL.

This clonotype was counted between two and nine times. The V call is TRBV4-3, the J call TRBJ1-4; D may be TRBD1 (5 bases). V was cut by 0 bases and J by 3 bases, with 14 bases left in between. The CDR3 runs to 17 residues. Germline lookup yields CDR1 LGHNA and CDR2 YSLEER. The CDR3 bases are TGCGCCAGCAGCCAAGAGATCGGGGCGGCACCTAATGAAAAACTGTTTTTT. Translated: CASSQEIGAAPNEKLFF.

This clonotype was found a few times. The chain has TRBV18 and TRBJ2-3; TRBD2 aligns across 8 bases. V dropped 0 bases and J dropped 5; count of bases not matched to a gene: 1. Germline lookup yields CDR1 KGHSH and CDR2 LQKENI. There are 14 residues in the CDR3. The CDR3 protein is CASSPPAGEDTQYF. CDR3 nucleotides: TGTGCCAGCTCACCACCAGCGGGGGAAGATACGCAGTATTTT.

CDR3 residues: CASSQDRDLGEQFF. The CDR3 coding sequence is TGCGCCAGCAGCCAGGACAGGGACCTAGGTGAGCAGTTCTTC. The chain is built from TRBV5-1 and TRBJ2-1; 8 bases are a match to TRBD1. Per germline, CDR1 SGHRS and CDR2 YFSETQ. The V gene end was trimmed by 4 bases and the J gene end by 9 bases; junction bases not matched to a gene: 9. CDR3 size: 14 residues.

CDR3 in amino acids: CASSYRAAGLSDTQYF. Here the CDR3 DNA reads TGTGCCAGCAGCTACAGGGCAGCTGGTCTCTCGGATACGCAGTATTTT. The chain has TRBV27 and TRBJ2-3, with a tentative D call TRBD1 (6 bases). The CDR3 is 16 residues long. Germline V gives CDR1 MNHEY, CDR2 SMNVEV (reference sequence). V was clipped by 6 bases and J by 6 bases, with 22 bases between them.

This clonotype has just a few counts. The chain uses TRBV27 and TRBJ2-4; unclear D gene. Germline V gene data show CDR1 as MNHEY and CDR2 as SMNVEV (reference sequence). The CDR3 sequence is 13 residues long. Trimming left V 5 bases short and J 0 bases short, with 5 bases between. DNA of the CDR3: TGTGCCAGCAGTCGAGTAGCCAAAAACATTCAGTACTTC. This encodes CASSRVAKNIQYF.

A note on this clonotype: The junction departs from the called germline gene at one end, perhaps through a read error. This chain links TRBV7-2 with TRBJ1-4, with D perhaps TRBD1 (6 bases). The CDR3 runs 15 residues. The germline CDR1 and CDR2 sequences are SGHTA and FQGNSA. The CDR3 DNA reads TGTGCCAGCGGCTTAGCGGCAGGGGTAGGGGAAAAACTGTTTTTT. It encodes CASGLAAGVGEKLFF.

In regard to this clonotype: One end of the junction is discordant with germline, which a read error may explain. The chain is built from TRBV6-6 and TRBJ1-5; weak D call: TRBD1 (5 bases). Germline CDR1 reads MNHNY; CDR2 reads SVGAGI (reference sequence). The length of the CDR3 is 12 residues. CDR3 sequence reads: CASNQGNHPQHF. The CDR3 bases are TGTGCCAGCAATCAGGGAAATCATCCCCAGCACTTT.